These T cell receptor beta chains were read from a single sample in a study of CD8 T cells in Susac syndrome. MiXCR, applied by TCRdb to the immunoSEQ multiplex PCR reads, yields one record per CDR3 protein. This sample has about 140,000 distinct CDR3 sequences, with approximately 95% found just once. The source material was CD4+ T cells from PBMCs. All receptors derive from a human donor with multiple sclerosis. The CDR3 runs from the conserved cysteine through the conserved F or W. A D gene is named only where the DNA matches it firmly. Expanded clones are given a class, and other clones once, few, many or no size at all.

CDR3 DNA	CDR3 protein	clone size	V gene	J gene	D gene
TGCAGTGCACACGGACCAACTAACACCGGGGAGCTGTTTTTT	CSAHGPTNTGELFF	NA	TRBV20-1	TRBJ2-2	NA
TGTGCCAGCAGTTTGGGGTGGGCAGGGAGCACCGGGGAGCTGTTTTTT	CASSLGWAGSTGELFF	NA	TRBV12-3/TRBV12-4	TRBJ2-2	NA
TGTGCCAGCAGCTCCCGGGACAGTCGATACTCTAGCTCCTACGAGCAGTACTTC	CASSSRDSRYSSSYEQYF	NA	TRBV7-6	TRBJ2-7	TRBD1
TGTGCCAGCAGCTTAGGATCAGGTAGAGAGACCCAGTACTTC	CASSLGSGRETQYF	NA	TRBV7-2	TRBJ2-5	NA
TGCGCCAGCAGTCAAGGAACAGGGGGGTTTTACGAGCAGTACTTC	CASSQGTGGFYEQYF	NA	TRBV23-1	TRBJ2-7	TRBD1
TGCAGTGCTCCAACCTTCGGGGAGAGCCAGTACTTC	CSAPTFGESQYF	once	TRBV20-1	TRBJ2-5	NA
TGTGCCAGCAGTACCCGACTGGGGAGGAACACTGAAGCTTTCTTT	CASSTRLGRNTEAFF	NA	TRBV12-3/TRBV12-4	TRBJ1-1	NA
TGTGCCAGCAGTTATAACACCCCTAATGAGCAGTTCTTC	CASSYNTPNEQFF	NA	TRBV27	TRBJ2-1	NA
TGTGCCACCAGTGATCCAAGGACTAGCACAAACATTCAGTACTTC	CATSDPRTSTNIQYF	NA	TRBV24-1	TRBJ2-4	TRBD2
TGCAGCGTACTAGCGGGGATTAGCACAGATACGCAGTATTTT	CSVLAGISTDTQYF	NA	TRBV29-1	TRBJ2-3	TRBD2
TGTGCCAGCAGCTCCCATGTAATTGCCCAAGAGACCCAGTACTTC	CASSSHVIAQETQYF	once	TRBV7-8	TRBJ2-5	NA
TGTGCCAGCAGCCCCCGGGACAGGGGAGTCCGGATCTATGGCCACACCTTC	CASSPRDRGVRIYGHTF	NA	TRBV3-1	TRBJ1-2	TRBD1
TGTGCCAGCAGCGGACACTCCGGGAGTGCTCAGCCCCAGCATTTT	CASSGHSGSAQPQHF	NA	TRBV9	TRBJ1-5	NA
TGTGCCAGCAGAAGTTTCGGTTTTGGGGTAGATACGCAGTATTTT	CASRSFGFGVDTQYF	NA	TRBV2	TRBJ2-3	NA
TGTGCCAGCAGCTTAAGCGACTCCTACGAGCAGTACTTC	CASSLSDSYEQYF	NA	TRBV11-3	TRBJ2-7	NA
TGCAGTGCTAGTTCGAGGGACAGGCCTAATCAGCCCCAGCATTTT	CSASSRDRPNQPQHF	NA	TRBV20-1	TRBJ1-5	TRBD1
TGTGCCAGCAGCTTAGTGGAAGTCACCGGGGAGCTGTTTTTT	CASSLVEVTGELFF	NA	TRBV11-2	TRBJ2-2	NA
TGTGCCTGGAGTGTACGGACAGGGATAGCTCATGGCTACACCTTC	CAWSVRTGIAHGYTF	NA	TRBV30	TRBJ1-2	TRBD1
TGCGCCAGCAGCCAAGGGGCGGGACTAGCGGGGGGGGACCAAGAGACCCAGTACTTC	CASSQGAGLAGGDQETQYF	NA	TRBV4-3	TRBJ2-5	TRBD2
TGTGCCAGCAGCTTAAGGACAGGGGGGCTCTACGAGCAGTACTTC	CASSLRTGGLYEQYF	NA	TRBV7-8	TRBJ2-7	TRBD1